The 6 T cell receptor beta chains below come from one sample, sequenced in a study of read filtering for tumor transcriptome and immune sequencing. From approximately 400 ng of RNA, a library with molecular barcoded alpha/delta and beta/gamma adaptors was made. Each CDR3 protein gets one entry after TCRdb re-called the reads with MiXCR. Of 90,000 to 95,000 distinct CDR3 sequences listed, approximately 21% are singletons. Specimen: a population of CD138-negative cells sorted from bone marrow. These receptors all stem from a donor aged 40 or older with multiple myeloma.

This clonotype was seen at least ten times. V is TRBV5-6 and J is TRBJ2-5; D remains ambiguous. V lost 4 bases and J 1 base, leaving 5 bases between the germline ends. The CDR3 totals 12 residues. Germline-derived CDR1 and CDR2 are SGHDT and YYEEEE. The CDR3 here is CASSVLQETQYF. CDR3 coding DNA: TGTGCCAGCAGCGTTCTCCAAGAGACCCAGTACTTC.

This clonotype appeared many times. The chain employs TRBV6-6 and TRBJ1-5; D might be TRBD1 (6 bases). Trimming pared 8 bases from V and 3 bases from J, leaving 14 bases between. Germline V gives CDR1 MNHNY, CDR2 SVGAGI (reference sequence). This CDR3 comprises 14 residues. DNA for the CDR3: TGTGCCAGCGGAACGACAGGCCTCAATCAGCCCCAGCATTTT. Translating it yields CASGTTGLNQPQHF.

Concerning this clonotype itself: This may stem from a read error, because a much larger clone lies one nucleotide away. CDR3 amino acids: CASSLKGTTGAYNGQFF. CDR3 bases: TGTGCCAGCAGCTTAAAGGGGACAACAGGGGCGTACAATGGGCAGTTCTTC. This chain connects TRBV7-3 to TRBJ2-1; 7 nucleotides line up with TRBD1. The CDR3 consists of 17 residues. The germline gives CDR1 SGHTA, CDR2 FQGTGA.

The sample holds many counts of this clonotype. The gene calls are TRBV21-1 and TRBJ2-7; the DNA was not used to check the table's D call, TRBD1. TRBV21-1 is a documented pseudogene. The CDR3 has 15 residues. CDR3 region: CASSFTGLPFYEQYF. In DNA form, the CDR3 reads TGTGCCAGCAGTTTTACAGGGTTGCCTTTCTACGAGCAGTACTTC.

The count of this clonotype is one. The rearrangement uses TRBV2 and TRBJ1-1, with unresolved D. In germline, CDR1 is SNHLY, CDR2 FYNNEI. The CDR3 covers 12 residues. Trimming pared 3 bases from V and 10 bases from J, leaving 12 bases between. The CDR3 is CASSEGGPGAFF. CDR3 DNA: TGTGCCAGCAGTGAGGGTGGGCCTGGAGCTTTCTTT.

This clonotype was seen ten or more times. The chain employs TRBV9 and TRBJ2-2, with D hard to call. Germline values: CDR1 SGDLS, CDR2 YYNGEE. This CDR3 is 13 amino acids long. Trimming removed 0 bases at V and 5 bases at J, with 5 bases between. In DNA form, the CDR3 reads TGTGCCAGCAGCGTAGGAATAACCGGGGAGCTGTTTTTT. Protein product: CASSVGITGELFF.